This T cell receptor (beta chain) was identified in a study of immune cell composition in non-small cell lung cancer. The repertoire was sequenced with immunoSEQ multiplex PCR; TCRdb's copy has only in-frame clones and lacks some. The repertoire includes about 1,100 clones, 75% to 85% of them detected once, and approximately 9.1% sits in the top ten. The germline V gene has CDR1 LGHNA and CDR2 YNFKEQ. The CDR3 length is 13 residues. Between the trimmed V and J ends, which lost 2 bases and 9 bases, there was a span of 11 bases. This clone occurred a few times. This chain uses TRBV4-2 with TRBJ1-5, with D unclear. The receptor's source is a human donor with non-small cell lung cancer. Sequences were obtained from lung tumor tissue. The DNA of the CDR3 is TGTGCCAGCAGCCAAAACCCCGCGGGGCCCCAGCATTTT. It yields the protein CASSQNPAGPQHF.